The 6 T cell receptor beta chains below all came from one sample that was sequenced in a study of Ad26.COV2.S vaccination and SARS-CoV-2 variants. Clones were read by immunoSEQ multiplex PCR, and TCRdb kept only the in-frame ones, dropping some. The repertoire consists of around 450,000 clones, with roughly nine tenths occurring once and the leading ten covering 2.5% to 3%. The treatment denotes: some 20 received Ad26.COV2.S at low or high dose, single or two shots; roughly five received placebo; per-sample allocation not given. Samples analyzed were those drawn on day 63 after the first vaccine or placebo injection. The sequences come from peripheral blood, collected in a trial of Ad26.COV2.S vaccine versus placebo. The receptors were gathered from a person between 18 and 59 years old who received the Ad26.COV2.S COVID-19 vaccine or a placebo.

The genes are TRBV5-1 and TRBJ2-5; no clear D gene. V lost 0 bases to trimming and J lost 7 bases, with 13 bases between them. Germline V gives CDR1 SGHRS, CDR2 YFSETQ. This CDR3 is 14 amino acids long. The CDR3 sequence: CASSLEGSLGTQYF. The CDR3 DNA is TGCGCCAGCAGCTTGGAAGGTTCCCTAGGGACCCAGTACTTC.

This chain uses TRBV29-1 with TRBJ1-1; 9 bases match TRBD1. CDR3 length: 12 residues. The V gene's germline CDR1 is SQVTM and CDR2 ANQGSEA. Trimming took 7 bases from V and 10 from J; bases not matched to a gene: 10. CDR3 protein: CSALQGAELAFF. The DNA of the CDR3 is TGCAGCGCACTACAGGGGGCTGAACTAGCTTTCTTT.

In DNA form, the CDR3 reads TGTGCCAGCAGCCGACAGGGTTACGAGCAGTACTTC. Translated: CASSRQGYEQYF. The chain carries TRBV7-2 and TRBJ2-7, with TRBD1 identical over 7 bases. CDR3 length: 12 residues. V gave up 5 bases and J gave up 4 bases; unmatched junction bases: 2. CDR1 is SGHTA and CDR2 is FQGNSA in the germline V gene.

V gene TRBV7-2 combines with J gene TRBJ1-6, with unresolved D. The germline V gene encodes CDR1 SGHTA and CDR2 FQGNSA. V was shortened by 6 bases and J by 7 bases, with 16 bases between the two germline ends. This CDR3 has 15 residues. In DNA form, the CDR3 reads TGTGCCAGCAGTACTCTACAGACACTAAATTCACCCCTCCACTTT. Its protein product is CASSTLQTLNSPLHF.

The CDR3 sequence is CASSRLGEAGANVLTF. CDR3 nucleotides: TGTGCCAGCAGCCGGTTAGGGGAGGCTGGGGCCAACGTCCTGACTTTC. J is TRBJ2-6 and V is TRBV7-9, with D perhaps matching TRBD2 (6 bases). Germline CDR1 is SEHNR and CDR2 is FQNEAQ (reference sequence). The CDR3 spans 16 residues. V lost 5 bases and J 2 bases, leaving 13 bases between the germline ends.

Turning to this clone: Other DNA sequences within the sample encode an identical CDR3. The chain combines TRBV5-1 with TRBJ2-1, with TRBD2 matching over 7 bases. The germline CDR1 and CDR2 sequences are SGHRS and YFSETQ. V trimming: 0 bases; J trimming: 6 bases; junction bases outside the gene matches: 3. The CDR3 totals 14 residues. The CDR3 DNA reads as TGCGCCAGCAGCTTGGGACTAGCTGGCAATGAGCAGTTCTTC. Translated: CASSLGLAGNEQFF.